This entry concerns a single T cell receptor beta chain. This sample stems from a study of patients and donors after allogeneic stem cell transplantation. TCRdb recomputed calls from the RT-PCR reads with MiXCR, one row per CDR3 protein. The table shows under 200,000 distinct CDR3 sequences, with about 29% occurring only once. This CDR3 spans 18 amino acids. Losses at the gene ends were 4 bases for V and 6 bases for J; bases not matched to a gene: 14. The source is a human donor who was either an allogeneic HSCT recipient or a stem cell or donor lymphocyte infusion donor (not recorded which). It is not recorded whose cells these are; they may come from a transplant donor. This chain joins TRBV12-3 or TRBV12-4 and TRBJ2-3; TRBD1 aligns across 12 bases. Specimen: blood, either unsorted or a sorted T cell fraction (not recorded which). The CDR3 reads CASSSGTGGVSPRDTQYF. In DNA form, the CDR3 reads TGTGCCAGCAGTTCCGGGACAGGGGGCGTCTCGCCACGGGATACGCAGTATTTT.